This TCR beta chain was retrieved from a study of CXCR3-negative and CXCR3-positive naive CD8 T cells (dated by TCRdb to the late 2010s). About the study as a whole: In total, some 150 million TRB reads were obtained, which works out to roughly 1.5 +/- 0.3 million reads per library. Diversity and physicochemical repertoire analyses covered eleven to twelve donors pooled from two independent experiments. TRBV-TRBJ cluster analysis included naive subsets from roughly 5 donors and memory cells from 3 donors.

Taken from cysteine to phenylalanine, the CDR3 has 16 residues. Nucleotide data are not available. The germline V gene yields SGHTA for CDR1 and FQGNSA for CDR2. Sequencing was carried out with a NextSeq 550. The Human TCR Profiling Kit (MiLaboratory) was used to make UMI-labeled 5' RACE TRB cDNA libraries. cDNA synthesis used the entire amount of extracted RNA, and PCR amplification then used the entire amount of cDNA produced. Libraries were prepared in parallel using an identical number of PCR cycles. On the study's bioinformatics: With a requirement of at least two reads per UMI, MIGEC and MiXCR extracted about 52,000 +/- 9,100 unique UMI-labeled TRB cDNA molecules per library. On average, about 40,000 +/- 10,000 functional in-frame TRB CDR3 nucleotide clonotypes lacking stop codons were found per library. After each sample was downsampled to 5000 UMI-labeled TRB molecules, VDJtools was used to calculate diversity metrics such as normalized Shannon-Wiener and Chao1. Clonotype-size-weighted physicochemical properties of the central five CDR3 residues (interaction energy, strength, volume and Kidera factor 4) were computed in VDJtools. The reads, reprocessed by TCRdb, yield one row per CDR3 protein sequence and no DNA. The V and J calls reflect TCRdb's pipeline rather than the authors' work. Per the sample table, the count is 120,000 to 150,000 distinct CDR3 sequences. The ten largest account for 0.25% to 0.3% of the sample.

Study-wide findings and limitations: Compared with CXCR3-negative naive cells, CXCR3-positive naive cells had TRB CDR3s with higher hydrophobicity (lower Kidera factor 4), lower energy, and higher strength and volume indices. Because surface CD5, which is linked to self-reactivity in mice, was comparable between the naive subsets, TCR interaction strength was also inferred from the physicochemical properties of TRB CDR3s. Naive CXCR3-negative and CXCR3-positive cells from the same donor showed similar TRBV-TRBJ usage, whereas memory cells showed distinct patterns. Repertoire diversity was comparably high in both naive subsets but much lower in memory CD8+ T cells. CXCR3 expression partially decreased after cryopreservation, so most assays used freshly isolated PBMCs.

For this clonotype: Its target antigen remains unknown.

Each CD8+ T cell subset was flow-sorted in triplicate, and 300,000 or so cells per subset were placed directly into RLT lysis buffer. To exclude memory contaminants, naive CD8+ T cells were stringently defined as CD45RO-CCR7+CD27+CD95-. Peripheral blood mononuclear cells were isolated from buffy coats using standard density gradient centrifugation. Naive CXCR3-negative and CXCR3-positive CD8+ T cells were flow-sorted using a FACSAria III. Total RNA was extracted from sorted cells using an RNeasy Mini Kit. The chain employs TRBV7-2 and TRBJ2-2; TCRdb outputs TRBD1, but without DNA this stays unchecked. The sample was naive CXCR3+ CD8+ T cells from blood. This specimen's cell subset or site label, per the study, means: CD45RO-CCR7+CD27+CD95- naive CD8+ T cells expressing CXCR3 (TNR3+). The TCR originated in a human donor in good health. Some clones in this sample may be carry-over from other donors' samples. This receptor has the CDR3 CASSLVARGNTGELFF.